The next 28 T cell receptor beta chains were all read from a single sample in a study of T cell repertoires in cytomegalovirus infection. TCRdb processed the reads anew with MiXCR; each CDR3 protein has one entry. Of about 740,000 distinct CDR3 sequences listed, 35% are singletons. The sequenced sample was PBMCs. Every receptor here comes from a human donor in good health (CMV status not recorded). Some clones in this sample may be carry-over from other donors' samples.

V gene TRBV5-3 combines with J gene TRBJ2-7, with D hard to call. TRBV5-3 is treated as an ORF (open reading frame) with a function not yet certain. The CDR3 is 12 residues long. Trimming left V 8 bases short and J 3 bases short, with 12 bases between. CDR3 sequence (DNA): TGTGCCAGCTCCACTGACCTCTACGAGCAGTACTTC. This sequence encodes CASSTDLYEQYF.

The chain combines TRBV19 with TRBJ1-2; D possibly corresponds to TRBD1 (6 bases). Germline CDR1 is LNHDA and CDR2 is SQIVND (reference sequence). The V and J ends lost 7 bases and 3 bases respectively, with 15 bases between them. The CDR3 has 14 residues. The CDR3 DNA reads TGTGCCAGTAACACCGGACAGAGTTACTATGGCTACACCTTC. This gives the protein CASNTGQSYYGYTF.

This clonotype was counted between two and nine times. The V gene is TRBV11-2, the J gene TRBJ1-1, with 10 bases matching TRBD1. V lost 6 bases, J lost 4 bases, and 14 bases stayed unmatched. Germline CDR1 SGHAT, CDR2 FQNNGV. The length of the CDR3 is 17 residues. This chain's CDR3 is CASRAPGTGVMGTEAFF. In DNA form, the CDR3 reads TGTGCCAGCAGAGCCCCCGGGACAGGGGTGATGGGCACTGAAGCTTTCTTT.

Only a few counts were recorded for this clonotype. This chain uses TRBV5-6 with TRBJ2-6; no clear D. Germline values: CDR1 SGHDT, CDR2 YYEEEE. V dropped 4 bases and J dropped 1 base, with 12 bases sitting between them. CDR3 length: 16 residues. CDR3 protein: CASSPLGGSGANVLTF. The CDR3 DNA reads TGTGCCAGCAGCCCCCTCGGCGGTTCTGGGGCCAACGTCCTGACTTTC.

The CDR3 is CASRRGVETAYEQYF. CDR3 DNA: TGTGCCAGCAGAAGGGGGGTGGAGACAGCCTACGAGCAGTACTTC. The genes are TRBV12-3 or TRBV12-4 and TRBJ2-7, with D possibly called TRBD1 or TRBD2 (6 bases each). The CDR3 length is 15 residues. The V end was cut by 6 bases, the J end by 2 bases, with 17 bases between.

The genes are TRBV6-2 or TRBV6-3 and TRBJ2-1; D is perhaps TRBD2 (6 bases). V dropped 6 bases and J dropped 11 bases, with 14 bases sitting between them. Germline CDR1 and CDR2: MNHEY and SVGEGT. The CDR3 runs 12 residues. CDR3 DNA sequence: TGTGCCAGCAGGGTAAATAGCGGAAAGCAGTTCTTC. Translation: CASRVNSGKQFF.

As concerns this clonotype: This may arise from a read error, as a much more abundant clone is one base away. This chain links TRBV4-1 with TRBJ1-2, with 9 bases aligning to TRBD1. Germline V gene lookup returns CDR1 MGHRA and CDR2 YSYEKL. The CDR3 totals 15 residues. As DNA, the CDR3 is TGTGCCAGCATCCAAGAGTTGACAGGGGGCTATGGCTACACCTTC. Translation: CASIQELTGGYGYTF.

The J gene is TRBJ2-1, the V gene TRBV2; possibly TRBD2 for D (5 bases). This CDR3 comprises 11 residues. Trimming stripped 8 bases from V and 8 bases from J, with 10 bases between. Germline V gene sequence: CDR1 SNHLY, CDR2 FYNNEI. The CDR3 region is CASPTRDEQFF. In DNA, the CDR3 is TGTGCCAGCCCGACGAGGGATGAGCAGTTCTTC.

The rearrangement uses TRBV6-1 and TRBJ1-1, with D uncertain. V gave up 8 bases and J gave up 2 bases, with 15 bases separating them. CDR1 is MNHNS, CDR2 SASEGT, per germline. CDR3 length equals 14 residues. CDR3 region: CASGLYGFNTEAFF. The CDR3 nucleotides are TGTGCCAGCGGTTTGTACGGGTTTAACACTGAAGCTTTCTTT.

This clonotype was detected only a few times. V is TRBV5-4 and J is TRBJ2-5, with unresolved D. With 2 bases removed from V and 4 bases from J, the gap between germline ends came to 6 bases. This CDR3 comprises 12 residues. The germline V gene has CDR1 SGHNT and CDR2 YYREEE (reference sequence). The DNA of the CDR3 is TGTGCCAGCAGCTTAAATACAGAGACCCAGTACTTC. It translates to CASSLNTETQYF.

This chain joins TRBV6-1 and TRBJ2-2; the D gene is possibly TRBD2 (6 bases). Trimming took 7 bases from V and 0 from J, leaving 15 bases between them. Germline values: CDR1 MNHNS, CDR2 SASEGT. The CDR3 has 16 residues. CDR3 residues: CASMFPRGTNTGELFF. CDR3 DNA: TGTGCCAGCATGTTTCCACGCGGGACGAACACCGGGGAGCTGTTTTTT.

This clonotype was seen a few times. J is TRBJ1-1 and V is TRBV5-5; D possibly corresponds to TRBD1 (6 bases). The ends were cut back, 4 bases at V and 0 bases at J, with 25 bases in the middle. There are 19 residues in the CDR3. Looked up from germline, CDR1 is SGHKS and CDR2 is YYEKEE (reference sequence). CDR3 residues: CASSGARSKFWDMNTEAFF. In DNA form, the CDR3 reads TGTGCCAGCAGCGGGGCTCGGTCAAAATTTTGGGACATGAACACTGAAGCTTTCTTT.

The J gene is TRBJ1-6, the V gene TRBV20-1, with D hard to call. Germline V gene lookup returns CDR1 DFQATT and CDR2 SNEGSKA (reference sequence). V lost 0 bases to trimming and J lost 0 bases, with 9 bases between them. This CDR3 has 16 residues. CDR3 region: CSARDAGSSYNSPLHF. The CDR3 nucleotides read TGCAGTGCTAGAGATGCTGGGAGCTCCTATAATTCACCCCTCCACTTT.

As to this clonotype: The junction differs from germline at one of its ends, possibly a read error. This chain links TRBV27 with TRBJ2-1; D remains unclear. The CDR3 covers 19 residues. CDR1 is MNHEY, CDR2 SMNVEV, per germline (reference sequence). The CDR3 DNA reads TGTGCCATCAGTTTAAGGACCCCTCAATTCGCTAGCTCCTACAATGAGCAGTTCTTC. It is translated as CAISLRTPQFASSYNEQFF.

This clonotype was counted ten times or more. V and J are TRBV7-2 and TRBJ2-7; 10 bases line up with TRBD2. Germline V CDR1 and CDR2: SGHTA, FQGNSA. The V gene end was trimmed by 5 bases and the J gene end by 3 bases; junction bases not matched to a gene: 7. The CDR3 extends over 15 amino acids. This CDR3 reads CASSITRTSGYEQYF. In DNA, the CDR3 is TGTGCCAGCAGCATCACCCGGACTAGCGGCTACGAGCAGTACTTC.

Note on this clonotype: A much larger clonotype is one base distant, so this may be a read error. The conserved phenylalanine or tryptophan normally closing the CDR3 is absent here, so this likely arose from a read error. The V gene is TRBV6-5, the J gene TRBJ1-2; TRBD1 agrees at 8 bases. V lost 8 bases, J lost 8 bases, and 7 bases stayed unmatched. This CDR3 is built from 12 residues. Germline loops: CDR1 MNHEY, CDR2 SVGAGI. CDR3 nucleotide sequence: TGTGCCAGCTCCCGACAGGGGAACGGCTACACCTTG. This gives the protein CASSRQGNGYTL.

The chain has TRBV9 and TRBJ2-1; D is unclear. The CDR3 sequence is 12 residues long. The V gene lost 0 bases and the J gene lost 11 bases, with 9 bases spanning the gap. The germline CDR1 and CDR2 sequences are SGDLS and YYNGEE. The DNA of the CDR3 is TGTGCCAGCAGCGTAGGATGGAATAAGCAGTTCTTC. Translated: CASSVGWNKQFF.

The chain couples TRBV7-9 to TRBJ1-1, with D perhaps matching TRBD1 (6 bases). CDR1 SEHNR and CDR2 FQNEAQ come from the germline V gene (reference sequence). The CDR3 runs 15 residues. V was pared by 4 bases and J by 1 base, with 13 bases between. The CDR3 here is CASSSSVRGNTEAFF. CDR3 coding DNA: TGTGCCAGCAGCTCCTCTGTCAGGGGGAACACTGAAGCTTTCTTT. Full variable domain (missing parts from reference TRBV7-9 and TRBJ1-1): DTGVSQNPRHKITKRGQNVTFRCDPISEHNRLYWYRQTLGQGPEFLTYFQNEAQLEKSRLLSDRFSAERPKGSFSTLEIQRTEQGDSAMYLCASSSSVRGNTEAFFGQGTRLTVV.

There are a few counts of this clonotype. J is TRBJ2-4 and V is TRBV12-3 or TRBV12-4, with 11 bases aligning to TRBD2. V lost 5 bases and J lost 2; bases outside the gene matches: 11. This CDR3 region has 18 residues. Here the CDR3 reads CASSISSGGPTTKNIQYF. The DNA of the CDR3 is TGTGCCAGCAGTATTTCTAGCGGGGGGCCGACTACCAAAAACATTCAGTACTTC.

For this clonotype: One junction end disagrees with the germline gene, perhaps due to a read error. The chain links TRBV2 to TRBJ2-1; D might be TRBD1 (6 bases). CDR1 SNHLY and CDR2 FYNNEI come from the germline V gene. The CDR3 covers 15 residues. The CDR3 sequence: CASSSGTFRYNEQLF. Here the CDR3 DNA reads TGTGCCAGCAGTTCCGGGACATTTCGATACAATGAGCAGTTATTC. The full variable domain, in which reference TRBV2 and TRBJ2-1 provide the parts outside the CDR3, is EPEVTQTPSHQVTQMGQEVILRCVPISNHLYFYWYRQILGQKVEFLVSFYNNEISEKSEIFDDQFSVERPDGSNFTLKIRSTKLEDSAMYFCASSSGTFRYNEQLFGPGTRLTVL.

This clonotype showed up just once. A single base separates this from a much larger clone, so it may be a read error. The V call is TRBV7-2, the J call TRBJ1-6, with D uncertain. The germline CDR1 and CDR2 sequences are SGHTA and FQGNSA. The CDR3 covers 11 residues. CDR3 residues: CDSSLYSPLHF. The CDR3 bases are TGTGACAGCAGCTTGTACTCACCCCTCCACTTT.

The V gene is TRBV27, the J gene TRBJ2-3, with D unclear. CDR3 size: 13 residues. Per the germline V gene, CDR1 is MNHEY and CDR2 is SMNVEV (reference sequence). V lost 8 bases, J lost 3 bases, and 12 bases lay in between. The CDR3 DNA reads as TGTGCCAGCCAGGATTACGGTACAGATACGCAGTATTTT. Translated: CASQDYGTDTQYF.

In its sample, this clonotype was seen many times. The CDR3 nucleotides read TGTGCCAGCAGCTTAGGCCCCGCTATGCGAAGCGAGCAGTACTTC. Protein sequence: CASSLGPAMRSEQYF. The chain couples TRBV7-8 to TRBJ2-7; D is undetermined. CDR1 is SGHVS and CDR2 is FQNEAQ in the germline V gene. The CDR3 consists of 15 residues. Trimming stripped 1 base from V and 6 bases from J, with 16 bases between.

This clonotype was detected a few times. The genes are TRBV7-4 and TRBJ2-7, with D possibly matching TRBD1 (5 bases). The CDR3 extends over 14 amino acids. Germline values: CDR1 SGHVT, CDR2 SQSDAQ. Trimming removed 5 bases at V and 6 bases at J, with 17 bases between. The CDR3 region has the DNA TGTGCCAGCAGCCCTTTCAACAGGTCCCTCGAGCAGTACTTC. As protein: CASSPFNRSLEQYF.

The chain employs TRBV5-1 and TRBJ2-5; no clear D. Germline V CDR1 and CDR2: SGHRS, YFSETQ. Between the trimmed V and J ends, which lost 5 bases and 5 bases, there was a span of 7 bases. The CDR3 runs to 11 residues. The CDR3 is CASRERETQYF. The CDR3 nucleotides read TGCGCCAGCAGGGAAAGGGAGACCCAGTACTTC.

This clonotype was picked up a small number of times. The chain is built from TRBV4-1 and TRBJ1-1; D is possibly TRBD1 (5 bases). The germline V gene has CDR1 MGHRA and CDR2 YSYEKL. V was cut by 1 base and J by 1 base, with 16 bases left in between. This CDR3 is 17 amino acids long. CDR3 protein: CASSQATPPQGNTEAFF. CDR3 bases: TGCGCCAGCAGCCAAGCTACCCCGCCCCAGGGGAACACTGAAGCTTTCTTT.

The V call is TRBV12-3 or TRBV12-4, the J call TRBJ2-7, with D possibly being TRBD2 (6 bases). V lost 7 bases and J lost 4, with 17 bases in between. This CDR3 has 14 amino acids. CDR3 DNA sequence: TGTGCCAGCAAACCCTCGGGAGAAAGATACGAGCAGTACTTC. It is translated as CASKPSGERYEQYF.

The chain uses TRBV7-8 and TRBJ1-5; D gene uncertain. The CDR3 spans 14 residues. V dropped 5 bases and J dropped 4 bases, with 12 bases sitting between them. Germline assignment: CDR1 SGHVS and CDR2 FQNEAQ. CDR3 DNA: TGTGCCAGCAGCCTTGGACGGCAAAATCAGCCCCAGCATTTT. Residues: CASSLGRQNQPQHF.